This paragraph reports one TCR beta chain. The clone's antigen remains unknown. Per-base quality was not reported, and no clone a single base away is much larger than it. TCRbeta CDR3 regions were amplified from genomic DNA using the immunoSEQ Assay, a bias-controlled multiplex PCR. The study's own analysis went as follows. Nucleated cell counts per sample were estimated from amplification of reference gene primers within the assay. Sequence reads were collapsed and filtered to measure the absolute abundance of every unique TCRbeta CDR3 rearrangement. Productive Simpson clonality was computed per sample as the square root of Simpson's diversity index over productive rearrangements. TCRdb holds this immuneACCESS table with in-frame rearrangements only. Some clones are missing; in checked studies, unresolved V genes explain under half, and the rest has no known cause. V and J calls and clone size are those listed in that table; D and trimming were worked out from the DNA. The sample profile shows 70,000 or so clones; more than 75% of them were found once. Approximately 11% of the sample goes to the ten largest clones.

This sample stems from a study of blood T cell repertoires in COVID-19 (dated by TCRdb to the early 2020s). Concerning the study at large: Collaborator samples came from the United States, Italy and Spain and covered acute and convalescent phases of COVID-19. The repertoires were released in a freely available public database intended as a resource for research on the immune response to SARS-CoV-2. Samples came from the ongoing ImmuneRACE study (first 160 participants) plus 1,254 subjects from 6 global collaborators. A de-identified subject ID, COVID-19 status, age in years and sex were almost always included in the sample metadata. The prospective study material was composed of cDNA or gDNA derived from T cells, B-cell-depleted T cells, or PBMCs. Subjects who had been exposed to COVID-19, were actively infected with it, or had recovered from it provided the deeply sampled blood TCRbeta repertoires that made up the dataset. HLA class I and class II types, where available, came from metadata supplied by the sample provider rather than from assay-based typing.

Each collaborating institution followed its own protocols to collect whole blood in K2EDTA tubes. For TCRbeta analysis, collaborator samples were shipped as frozen whole blood, as isolated PBMCs, or as DNA extracted from either sample type. Overall study outcomes, separate from this receptor: How much clinical and demographic metadata was included differed by source and by participant, and the metadata was provided uncurated.

The CDR3 covers 16 residues, taking in both the cysteine and the phenylalanine. The CDR3 DNA has 48 bases and is translated from base 1. Reading the germline V gene (reference sequence) gives CDR1 SEHNR and CDR2 FQNEAQ. V is reduced by 5 bases and J by 4 bases, leaving a spacing of 18 bases between them. The sequenced sample was peripheral blood. The origin of this receptor is a woman in her late teens or twenties with acute or convalescent COVID-19. The chain is assembled from TRBV7-9 and TRBJ2-1; TRBD2 is a possible D gene, resting on 5 matching bases. For the CDR3, the sequence is CASSPRRRPVYNEQFF. At the DNA level, the sequence is TGTGCCAGCAGCCCAAGGAGGCGGCCTGTTTACAATGAGCAGTTCTTC.